This record covers a single TCR beta chain. The CDR3 is made up of 13 amino acids. Germline V lookup: CDR1 KGHSH, CDR2 LQKENI. Trimming cost V 2 bases and J 1 base, with 5 bases left between them. This sample was taken from a study of circulating and synovial CD4+ cells in juvenile arthritis. Profiling relied on immunoSEQ multiplex PCR, and the TCRdb table lists in-frame clones only, not all of them. This table has about 30,000 clones, over 85% appearing once. The specimen sequenced was CD4+ T cells from blood. The chain recombines TRBV18 with TRBJ1-1; D unresolved. This sequence was found in a human donor with juvenile idiopathic arthritis. CDR3 sequence: CASSPSSNTEAFF. The CDR3, as DNA: TGTGCCAGCTCACCATCGTCGAACACTGAAGCTTTCTTT.